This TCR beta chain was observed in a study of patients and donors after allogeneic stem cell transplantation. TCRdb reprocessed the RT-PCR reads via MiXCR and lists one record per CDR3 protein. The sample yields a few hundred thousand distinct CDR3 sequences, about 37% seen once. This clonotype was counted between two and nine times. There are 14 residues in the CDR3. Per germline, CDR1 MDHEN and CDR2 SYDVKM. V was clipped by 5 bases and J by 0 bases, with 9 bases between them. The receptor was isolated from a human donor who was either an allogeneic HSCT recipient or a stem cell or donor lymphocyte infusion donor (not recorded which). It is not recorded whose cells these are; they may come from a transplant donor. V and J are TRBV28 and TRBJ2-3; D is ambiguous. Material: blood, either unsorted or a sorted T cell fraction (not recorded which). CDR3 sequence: CASSPQGSTDTQYF. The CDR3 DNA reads TGTGCCAGCAGTCCCCAAGGTAGCACAGATACGCAGTATTTT.